This T cell receptor beta chain appears in the sequencing data of a study of blood T cell repertoires in COVID-19. Study-wide context: Nucleic acid was either cDNA or gDNA, and it came from T cells, B-cell-depleted T cells, or PBMCs.

Libraries were prepared by immunoSEQ multiplex PCR; TCRdb keeps only in-frame clonotypes and omits some of them. Of about 170,000 clones in the sample, roughly 80% are singletons; the top ten hold around 2.7%. The CDR3 has 12 amino acids. The V and J ends lost 5 bases and 7 bases respectively, with 11 bases between them. V and J are TRBV12-3 or TRBV12-4 and TRBJ1-1, with a tentative D call TRBD1 (5 bases). The specimen was peripheral blood. The TCR was taken from a man between 70 and 80 years old with acute or convalescent COVID-19. Here the CDR3 reads CASSPSGLEAFF. CDR3 bases: TGTGCCAGCAGTCCCTCAGGGCTTGAAGCTTTCTTT.